The sequence of this T cell receptor beta chain was determined in a study of Ad26.COV2.S vaccination and SARS-CoV-2 variants. As for the study in general: Intramuscular Ad26.COV2.S at 5x10^10 or 1x10^11 viral particles. Study-wide results and caveats: Breadth, reportedly substantial, characterized the spike-specific CD8+ and CD4+ T cell responses after vaccination.

As for treatment: 15 to 20 received Ad26.COV2.S at low or high dose, single or two shots; several received placebo; per-sample allocation not given. Day 63 following the first vaccine or placebo injection was when the samples were taken. Comment on this clone: The antigen remains unidentified.

The CDR3 spans 14 residues. The V and J ends lost 2 bases and 5 bases, in that order; junction bases with no gene match: 4. The germline gives CDR1 KGHSH, CDR2 LQKENI. The repertoire was sequenced with immunoSEQ multiplex PCR; TCRdb's copy has only in-frame clones and lacks some. The table lists over 400,000 clones, roughly 90% of them singletons. This receptor was identified in a person aged 18-65 years who received the Ad26.COV2.S COVID-19 vaccine or a placebo. This rearrangement joins TRBV18 to TRBJ2-3; 7 bases match TRBD2. The sample in question was peripheral blood, obtained in a trial of Ad26.COV2.S vaccine versus placebo. The chain's CDR3 is CASSPRLAGDTQYF. In nucleotides, the CDR3 is TGTGCCAGCTCACCAAGACTAGCCGGAGATACGCAGTATTTT.